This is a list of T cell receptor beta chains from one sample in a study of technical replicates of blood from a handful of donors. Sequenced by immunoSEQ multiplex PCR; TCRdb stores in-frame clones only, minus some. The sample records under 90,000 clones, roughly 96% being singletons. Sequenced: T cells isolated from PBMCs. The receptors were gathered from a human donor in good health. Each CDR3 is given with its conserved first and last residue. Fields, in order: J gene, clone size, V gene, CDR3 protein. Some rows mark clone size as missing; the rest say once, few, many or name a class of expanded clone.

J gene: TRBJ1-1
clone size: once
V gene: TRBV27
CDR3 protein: CASGLGSNTEAFF

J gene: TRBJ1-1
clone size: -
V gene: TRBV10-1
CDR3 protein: CASSQQQGKYTEAFF

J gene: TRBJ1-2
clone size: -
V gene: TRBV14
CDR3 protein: CASSHQGTGLSGYTF

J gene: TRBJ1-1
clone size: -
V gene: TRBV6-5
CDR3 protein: CAIGQGSEAFF

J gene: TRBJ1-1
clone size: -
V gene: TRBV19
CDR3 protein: CASTPEGTIEAFF

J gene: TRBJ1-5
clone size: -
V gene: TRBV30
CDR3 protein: CAWSIGGNQPQHF

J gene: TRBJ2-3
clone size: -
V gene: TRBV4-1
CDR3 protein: CASSQGPGRGVGFEQYF

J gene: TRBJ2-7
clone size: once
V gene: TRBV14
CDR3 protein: CASSHGTGPYEQYF

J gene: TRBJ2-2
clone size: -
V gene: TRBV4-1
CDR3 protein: CASSQPSGRNTGELFF

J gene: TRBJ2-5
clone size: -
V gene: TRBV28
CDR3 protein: CASSPLRETQYF

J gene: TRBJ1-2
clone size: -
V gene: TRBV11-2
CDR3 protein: CASSLGGTGEYYGYTF

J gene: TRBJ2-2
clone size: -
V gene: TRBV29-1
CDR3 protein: CSVEEQNGELFF

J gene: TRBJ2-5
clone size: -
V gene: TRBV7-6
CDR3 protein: CASSGYTEETQYF

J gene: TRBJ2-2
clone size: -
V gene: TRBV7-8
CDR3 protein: CASPAGRGGTLVDTGELFF

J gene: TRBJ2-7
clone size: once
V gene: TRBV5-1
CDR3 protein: CASSVLAGDDEQYF

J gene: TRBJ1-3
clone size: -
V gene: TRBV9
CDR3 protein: CASSRALQGRNGNTIYF